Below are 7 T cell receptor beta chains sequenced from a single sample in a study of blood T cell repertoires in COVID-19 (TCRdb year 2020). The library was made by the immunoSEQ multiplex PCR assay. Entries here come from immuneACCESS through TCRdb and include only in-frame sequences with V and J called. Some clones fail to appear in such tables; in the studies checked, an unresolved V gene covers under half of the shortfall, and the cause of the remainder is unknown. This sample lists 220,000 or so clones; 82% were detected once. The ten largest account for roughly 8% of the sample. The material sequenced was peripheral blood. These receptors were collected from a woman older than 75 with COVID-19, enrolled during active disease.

The CDR3 coding sequence is TGTGCCTGGAGTCATCGGAGGGGACCGAGCTCTGGAAACACCATATATTTT. It yields the protein CAWSHRRGPSSGNTIYF. The chain combines TRBV30 with TRBJ1-3; D is possibly TRBD1 (5 bases). V was pared by 2 bases and J by 0 bases, with 17 bases between. This CDR3 has 17 amino acids. Germline V gives CDR1 GTSNPN, CDR2 SVGIG (reference sequence).

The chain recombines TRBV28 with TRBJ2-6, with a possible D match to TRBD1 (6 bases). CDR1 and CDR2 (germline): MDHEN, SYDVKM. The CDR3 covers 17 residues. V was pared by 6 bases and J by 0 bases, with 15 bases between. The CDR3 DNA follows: TGTGCCAGCAGACCGCCTCTACAGGGCTCTGGGGCCAACGTCCTGACTTTC. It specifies CASRPPLQGSGANVLTF.

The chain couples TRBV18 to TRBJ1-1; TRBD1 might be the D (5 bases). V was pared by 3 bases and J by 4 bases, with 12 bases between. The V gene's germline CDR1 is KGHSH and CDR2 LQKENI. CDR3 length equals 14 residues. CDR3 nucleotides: TGTGCCAGCTCACCTGCCCGGCAGGGCACTGAAGCTTTCTTT. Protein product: CASSPARQGTEAFF.

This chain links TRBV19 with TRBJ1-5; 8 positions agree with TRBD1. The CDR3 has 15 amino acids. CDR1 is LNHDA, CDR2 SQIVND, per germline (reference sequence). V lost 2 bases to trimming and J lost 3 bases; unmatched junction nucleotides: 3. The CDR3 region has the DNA TGTGCCAGTAGTATAATGGACAGGGACAATCAGCCCCAGCATTTT. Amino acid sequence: CASSIMDRDNQPQHF.

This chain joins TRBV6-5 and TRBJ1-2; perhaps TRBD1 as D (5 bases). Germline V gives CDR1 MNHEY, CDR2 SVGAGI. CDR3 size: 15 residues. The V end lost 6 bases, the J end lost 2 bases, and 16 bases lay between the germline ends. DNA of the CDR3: TGTGCCAGCAGACCCCCGGGGGTATGGAACTATGGCTACACCTTC. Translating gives CASRPPGVWNYGYTF.

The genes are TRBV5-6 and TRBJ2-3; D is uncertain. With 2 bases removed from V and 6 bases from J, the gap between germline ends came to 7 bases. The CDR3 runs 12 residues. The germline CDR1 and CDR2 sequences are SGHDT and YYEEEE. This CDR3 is CASSFNSDTQYF. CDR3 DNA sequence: TGTGCCAGCAGCTTTAATTCCGATACGCAGTATTTT.

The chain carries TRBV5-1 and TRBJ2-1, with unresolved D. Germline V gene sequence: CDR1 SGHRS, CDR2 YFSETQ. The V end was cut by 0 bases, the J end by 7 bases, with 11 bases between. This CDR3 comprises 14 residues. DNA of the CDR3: TGCGCCAGCAGCTTGGGTGGGCTGGGTAATGAGCAGTTCTTC. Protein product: CASSLGGLGNEQFF.